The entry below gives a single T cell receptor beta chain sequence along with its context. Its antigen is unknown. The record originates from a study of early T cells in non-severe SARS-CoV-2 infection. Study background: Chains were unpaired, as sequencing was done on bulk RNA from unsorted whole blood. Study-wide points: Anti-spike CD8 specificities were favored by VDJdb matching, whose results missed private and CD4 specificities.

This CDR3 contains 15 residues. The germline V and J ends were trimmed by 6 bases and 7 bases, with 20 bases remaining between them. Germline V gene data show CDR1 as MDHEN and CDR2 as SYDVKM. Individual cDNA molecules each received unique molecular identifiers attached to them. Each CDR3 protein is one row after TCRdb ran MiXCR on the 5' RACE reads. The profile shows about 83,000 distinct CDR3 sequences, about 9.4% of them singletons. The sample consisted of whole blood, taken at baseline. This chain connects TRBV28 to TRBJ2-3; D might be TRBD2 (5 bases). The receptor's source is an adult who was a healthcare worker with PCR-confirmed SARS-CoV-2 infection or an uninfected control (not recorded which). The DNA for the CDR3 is TGTGCCAGCAGCCGAATCGGGCGGGCCGGAAATACGCAGTATTTT. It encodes CASSRIGRAGNTQYF.